The 31 T cell receptor beta chains reported below all come from one sample, sequenced in a study of T cell responses to AZD1222 COVID-19 vaccine. Sequencing used immunoSEQ multiplex PCR; TCRdb keeps in-frame clones, though not all of them. This sample has 200,000 or so clones, with approximately 90% found just once. The starting material was peripheral blood, obtained on day 0 of AZD1222 vaccination. These receptors all stem from an adult in good health.

Comment on this clone: This sample includes further DNA sequences coding for the same CDR3. The chain is built from TRBV6-2 or TRBV6-3 and TRBJ2-7, with 9 bases identical to TRBD1. This CDR3 has 14 amino acids. V lost 3 bases and J lost 4; bases outside the gene matches: 4. The germline V gene has CDR1 MNHEY and CDR2 SVGEGT. Written as DNA, the CDR3 is TGTGCCAGCAGTTATAAGACAGGGGGTTACGAGCAGTACTTC. Its protein product is CASSYKTGGYEQYF.

V gene TRBV28 combines with J gene TRBJ1-5; D is unresolved. The V and J ends lost 4 bases and 1 base respectively, with 14 bases between them. Germline CDR1 and CDR2: MDHEN and SYDVKM. This CDR3 has 16 amino acids. CDR3 loop: CASSSVGGLSNQPQHF. CDR3 bases: TGTGCCAGCAGTTCTGTGGGAGGTTTAAGCAATCAGCCCCAGCATTTT.

V usage is TRBV5-1 and J usage is TRBJ1-2; D ambiguous. V was clipped by 0 bases and J by 4 bases, with 13 bases between them. This CDR3 comprises 15 residues. In germline, CDR1 is SGHRS, CDR2 YFSETQ. The CDR3, as DNA: TGCGCCAGCAGCTTGGAATTCGGGAGTCCCTATGGCTACACCTTC. Translated, it gives CASSLEFGSPYGYTF.

The V and J genes are TRBV2 and TRBJ2-1; D possibly corresponds to TRBD1 (6 bases). V dropped 7 bases and J dropped 4 bases, with 11 bases sitting between them. CDR3 length: 13 amino acids. Germline V CDR1 and CDR2: SNHLY, FYNNEI. CDR3 bases: TGTGCCAGCATCAGGGGCAGGTACAATGAGCAGTTCTTC. Protein sequence: CASIRGRYNEQFF.

J is TRBJ1-2 and V is TRBV12-3 or TRBV12-4; TRBD1 agrees at 7 bases. With 6 bases clipped from V and 7 bases from J, the junction kept 5 bases outside the gene matches. CDR3 size: 12 residues. The CDR3 bases are TGTGCCAGCAGCCCACAGGGGTCTGGCTACACCTTC. Its translation is CASSPQGSGYTF.

The chain links TRBV5-4 to TRBJ1-1, with no clear D. Trimming removed 4 bases from V and 1 base from J, with 8 bases in between. Germline V lookup: CDR1 SGHNT, CDR2 YYREEE (reference sequence). The CDR3 totals 13 residues. The CDR3 nucleotides read TGTGCCAGCAGCGACCTACAGAACACTGAAGCTTTCTTT. Translation: CASSDLQNTEAFF.

The chain couples TRBV29-1 to TRBJ1-1; D is uncertain. This CDR3 has 12 amino acids. Germline assignment: CDR1 SQVTM and CDR2 ANQGSEA. With 4 bases removed from V and 1 base from J, the gap between germline ends came to 7 bases. DNA of the CDR3: TGCAGCGTTGGTTCCGCGAACACTGAAGCTTTCTTT. Translation gives CSVGSANTEAFF. The full variable domain, in which reference TRBV29-1 and TRBJ1-1 provide the parts outside the CDR3, is SAVISQKPSRDICQRGTSLTIQCQVDSQVTMMFWYRQQPGQSLTLIATANQGSEATYESGFVIDKFPISRPNLTFSTLTVSNMSPEDSSIYLCSVGSANTEAFFGQGTRLTVV.

The rearrangement joins TRBV12-5 to TRBJ2-5; TRBD1 or TRBD2 may be the D gene (5 bases each). CDR1 and CDR2 from the germline V gene are LGHNT and FRNRAP. The length of the CDR3 is 14 residues. V was cut by 1 base and J by 5 bases, with 11 bases left in between. The CDR3 nucleotides read TGTGCTAGTGGTTTGGGTCTGGGACGGGAGACCCAGTACTTC. Protein: CASGLGLGRETQYF.

This chain links TRBV2 with TRBJ1-1; D may be TRBD1 (5 bases). Per germline, CDR1 SNHLY and CDR2 FYNNEI. The germline V and J ends were trimmed by 7 bases and 1 base, with 13 bases remaining between them. The CDR3 is 14 residues long. This chain's CDR3 is CASIKGQGNTEAFF. In nucleotides, the CDR3 is TGTGCCAGCATCAAGGGGCAGGGGAACACTGAAGCTTTCTTT.

The chain uses TRBV7-2 and TRBJ2-5, with 10 bases that match TRBD1. Germline CDR1 reads SGHTA; CDR2 reads FQGNSA. V lost 6 bases to trimming and J lost 7 bases; unmatched junction nucleotides: 14. CDR3 length equals 16 residues. CDR3: CASRSRIGQGGTTQYF. DNA of the CDR3: TGTGCCAGCAGAAGTAGAATCGGACAGGGGGGTACGACCCAGTACTTC.

This rearrangement joins TRBV23-1 to TRBJ1-2; D is uncertain. TRBV23-1 is labeled an ORF, and its function is uncertain. This CDR3 has 14 amino acids. V shed 7 bases and J shed 2 bases, with 14 bases lying between them. In DNA form, the CDR3 reads TGCGCCAGCACCGTCCGGGAGGTGAACTATGGCTACACCTTC. This sequence encodes CASTVREVNYGYTF.

The CDR3 is CASSGGTGSNYGYTF. As DNA, the CDR3 is TGCGCCAGCAGCGGCGGGACAGGGTCCAACTATGGCTACACCTTC. The J gene is TRBJ1-2, the V gene TRBV5-1; TRBD1 agrees at 9 bases. V was clipped by 4 bases and J by 2 bases; unmatched bases: 6. This CDR3 is built from 15 residues. Germline assignment: CDR1 SGHRS and CDR2 YFSETQ.

A single count supports this clone. The chain links TRBV18 to TRBJ1-4, with D unresolved. Trimming removed 3 bases at V and 3 bases at J, with 5 bases between. Germline loops: CDR1 KGHSH, CDR2 LQKENI. This CDR3 contains 13 residues. The CDR3 loop reads CASSPTANEKLFF. The DNA of the CDR3 is TGTGCCAGCTCACCGACGGCTAATGAAAAACTGTTTTTT.

This clone has a single count. The rearrangement uses TRBV28 and TRBJ1-5, with 9 nucleotides matching TRBD1. J was trimmed by 2 bases and V by 4 bases; bases with no gene match: 3. CDR1 is MDHEN, CDR2 SYDVKM, per germline. This CDR3 is 15 amino acids long. The CDR3 reads CASSSRTGGNQPQHF. DNA of the CDR3: TGTGCCAGCAGTTCCCGGACAGGGGGCAATCAGCCCCAGCATTTT.

J is TRBJ2-3 and V is TRBV4-3, with 7 bases lining up with TRBD1. This CDR3 comprises 14 residues. Germline V lookup: CDR1 LGHNA, CDR2 YSLEER. V lost 5 bases to trimming and J lost 4 bases; unmatched junction nucleotides: 6. This CDR3 is CASSSRQGPDTQYF. CDR3 DNA: TGCGCCAGCAGCTCTCGACAGGGCCCAGATACGCAGTATTTT.

The CDR3 DNA follows: TGTGCCAGCAGTTTAGTGAACGAGCAGTACTTC. Residues: CASSLVNEQYF. The chain is built from TRBV28 and TRBJ2-7; D uncertain. CDR3 length: 11 amino acids. V gave up 2 bases and J gave up 5 bases, with 4 bases separating them. Germline-derived CDR1 and CDR2 are MDHEN and SYDVKM.

The rearrangement uses TRBV5-1 and TRBJ1-6, with D unresolved. Germline V gene data show CDR1 as SGHRS and CDR2 as YFSETQ. The CDR3 covers 12 residues. With 4 bases removed from V and 6 bases from J, the gap between germline ends came to 5 bases. CDR3 sequence: CASSTSNSPLHF. CDR3 sequence (DNA): TGCGCCAGCAGCACCAGTAATTCACCCCTCCACTTT.

This sequence joins TRBV19 and TRBJ1-5; 9 nucleotides align to TRBD1. Germline CDR1 reads LNHDA; CDR2 reads SQIVND (reference sequence). V dropped 7 bases and J dropped 4; count of bases not matched to a gene: 8. The CDR3 is made up of 15 amino acids. In DNA form, the CDR3 reads TGTGCCAGTATCCAGGACAGGGGTGGAAATCAGCCCCAGCATTTT. This gives the protein CASIQDRGGNQPQHF. The whole variable domain, remainder taken from reference TRBV19 and TRBJ1-5, is DGGITQSPKYLFRKEGQNVTLSCEQNLNHDAMYWYRQDPGQGLRLIYYSQIVNDFQKGDIAEGYSVSREKKESFPLTVTSAQKNPTAFYLCASIQDRGGNQPQHFGDGTRLSIL.

This sequence joins TRBV4-1 and TRBJ2-7, with 7 bases lining up with TRBD2. CDR1 is MGHRA, CDR2 YSYEKL, per germline. This CDR3 is 18 amino acids long. V was pared by 1 base and J by 7 bases, with 19 bases of the junction left unmatched. The CDR3 nucleotides are TGCGCCAGCAGCCAAGTAAGCCTAGCGGCCTCCCCTACCTTGGAGCAGTACTTC. Its translation is CASSQVSLAASPTLEQYF.

The chain carries TRBV30 and TRBJ1-5; no clear D. Germline V CDR1 and CDR2: GTSNPN, SVGIG (reference sequence). The germline V and J ends were trimmed by 0 bases and 7 bases, with 10 bases remaining between them. The CDR3 is made up of 13 amino acids. This CDR3 reads CAWSVRGDQPQHF. CDR3 coding DNA: TGTGCCTGGAGTGTACGGGGAGACCAGCCCCAGCATTTT.

The chain carries TRBV28 and TRBJ1-5; 8 bases line up with TRBD1. V lost 5 bases to trimming and J lost 2 bases; unmatched junction nucleotides: 5. Germline V CDR1 and CDR2: MDHEN, SYDVKM. The CDR3 covers 15 residues. The CDR3 region is CASSKDRDGNQPQHF. The CDR3 DNA sequence: TGTGCCAGCAGTAAGGACAGGGATGGCAATCAGCCCCAGCATTTT.

The chain couples TRBV7-8 to TRBJ2-3; D not resolved. The germline V and J ends were trimmed by 3 bases and 6 bases, with 10 bases remaining between them. Looked up from germline, CDR1 is SGHVS and CDR2 is FQNEAQ. CDR3 size: 13 residues. CDR3 sequence reads: CASSFAPLDTQYF. CDR3 sequence (DNA): TGTGCCAGCAGCTTTGCCCCCCTCGATACGCAGTATTTT. The full variable domain, in which reference TRBV7-8 and TRBJ2-3 provide the parts outside the CDR3, is GAGVSQSPRYKVAKRGQDVALRCDPISGHVSLFWYQQALGQGPEFLTYFQNEAQLDKSGLPSDRFFAERPEGSVSTLKIQRTQQEDSAVYLCASSFAPLDTQYFGPGTRLTVL.

This sequence joins TRBV19 and TRBJ1-1; 7 bases agree with TRBD1. CDR1 is LNHDA, CDR2 SQIVND, per germline (reference sequence). The CDR3 spans 16 residues. V lost 0 bases and J lost 1; bases outside the gene matches: 5. CDR3 residues: CASSIDLTGANTEAFF. In nucleotides, the CDR3 is TGTGCCAGTAGTATAGATCTTACAGGGGCGAACACTGAAGCTTTCTTT.

The CDR3 is CSVVAHESQPQHF. The CDR3, as DNA: TGCAGCGTTGTTGCGCATGAGAGTCAGCCCCAGCATTTT. The chain links TRBV29-1 to TRBJ1-5; no definite D call. The germline V gene has CDR1 SQVTM and CDR2 ANQGSEA. Deletions cut 4 bases from V and 6 bases from J, with 13 bases between. The CDR3 has 13 residues.

The rearrangement uses TRBV27 and TRBJ1-3, with D unresolved. The CDR3 is 15 residues long. V was trimmed by 3 bases and J by 0 bases, leaving 9 bases between them. CDR1 is MNHEY, CDR2 SMNVEV, per germline (reference sequence). The CDR3, as DNA: TGTGCCAGCAGTTTTGGGGTGAGCTCTGGAAACACCATATATTTT. As protein: CASSFGVSSGNTIYF.

V is TRBV30 and J is TRBJ1-2; D gene uncertain. Trimming shortened V by 0 bases and J by 4 bases, and 9 bases separated the two germline ends. CDR3 length: 13 amino acids. The germline V gene encodes CDR1 GTSNPN and CDR2 SVGIG (reference sequence). The CDR3 DNA is TGTGCCTGGAGTGTACGGTCCGTCTATGGCTACACCTTC. Encoded protein: CAWSVRSVYGYTF.

The chain combines TRBV9 with TRBJ2-5; D ambiguous. V was clipped by 0 bases and J by 0 bases, with 3 bases between them. The germline V gene has CDR1 SGDLS and CDR2 YYNGEE. There are 13 residues in the CDR3. CDR3 in amino acids: CASSVGNQETQYF. For the CDR3, the DNA is TGTGCCAGCAGCGTAGGGAACCAAGAGACCCAGTACTTC.

The V gene is TRBV5-4, the J gene TRBJ2-4, with TRBD2 matching over 15 bases. Germline CDR1 reads SGHNT; CDR2 reads YYREEE (reference sequence). J was trimmed by 5 bases and V by 4 bases; bases with no gene match: 4. This CDR3 is 16 amino acids long. The DNA for the CDR3 is TGTGCCAGCAGCAAAGGACTAGCGGGGGGGGAAAACATTCAGTACTTC. This translates into CASSKGLAGGENIQYF.

J is TRBJ2-5 and V is TRBV5-1, with D possibly matching TRBD2 (5 bases). V lost 4 bases and J lost 2, with 12 bases in between. The V gene's germline CDR1 is SGHRS and CDR2 YFSETQ. The CDR3 is 14 residues long. The CDR3: CASSGPGGQETQYF. Here the CDR3 DNA reads TGCGCCAGCAGCGGCCCAGGCGGGCAAGAGACCCAGTACTTC.

V and J are TRBV18 and TRBJ2-2; D gene unclear. Per the germline V gene, CDR1 is KGHSH and CDR2 is LQKENI. Trimming shortened V by 1 base and J by 1 base, and 10 bases separated the two germline ends. The CDR3 has 16 residues. The chain's CDR3 is CASSPQRQENTGELFF. In DNA form, the CDR3 reads TGTGCCAGCTCACCACAGAGGCAGGAGAACACCGGGGAGCTGTTTTTT.

V gene TRBV9 combines with J gene TRBJ2-2; the D is unclear. The V gene's germline CDR1 is SGDLS and CDR2 YYNGEE. The CDR3 is made up of 14 amino acids. V lost 0 bases and J 3 bases, leaving 6 bases between the germline ends. CDR3 amino acids: CASSVAQDTGELFF. DNA of the CDR3: TGTGCCAGCAGCGTAGCGCAGGACACCGGGGAGCTGTTTTTT. The full variable domain, completed using reference TRBV9 and TRBJ2-2, is DSGVTQTPKHLITATGQRVTLRCSPRSGDLSVYWYQQSLDQGLQFLIQYYNGEERAKGNILERFSAQQFPDLHSELNLSSLELGDSALYFCASSVAQDTGELFFGEGSRLTVL.